A single sample is the source of the 3 T cell receptor beta chains below, sequenced in a study of blood T cell repertoires in COVID-19. Data came from immunoSEQ multiplex PCR; TCRdb stores just in-frame clones and leaves some out. The data hold 200,000 to 300,000 clones, with roughly 88% observed a single time. Sequencing was performed on peripheral blood. The source is a man aged 35-49 years who had recovered from COVID-19.

The chain recombines TRBV19 with TRBJ1-2, with 9 bases lining up with TRBD1. The CDR3 is made up of 17 amino acids. Germline V CDR1 and CDR2: LNHDA, SQIVND (reference sequence). With 6 bases clipped from V and 3 bases from J, the junction kept 14 bases outside the gene matches. CDR3 DNA: TGTGCCAGTAGCCAATTTTTGGGACAGGGTCGGGACTATGGCTACACCTTC. It is translated as CASSQFLGQGRDYGYTF. The whole variable domain, filled in from reference TRBV19 and TRBJ1-2, reads DGGITQSPKYLFRKEGQNVTLSCEQNLNHDAMYWYRQDPGQGLRLIYYSQIVNDFQKGDIAEGYSVSREKKESFPLTVTSAQKNPTAFYLCASSQFLGQGRDYGYTFGSGTRLTVV.

This chain links TRBV11-3 with TRBJ2-3, with TRBD1 matching 7 bases. CDR3 size: 13 residues. V shed 8 bases, J shed 6 bases, and the junction held 8 bases outside the gene matches. Germline V gives CDR1 SGHNT, CDR2 YENEEA. This chain's CDR3 is CASRDSPYDTQYF. CDR3 DNA: TGTGCCAGCCGGGACAGCCCCTACGATACGCAGTATTTT.

Notes on this clone: The identical CDR3 is also encoded by other nucleotide sequences in the sample. V and J are TRBV24-1 and TRBJ2-1; 10 bases map to TRBD1. This CDR3 is 15 amino acids long. V gave up 3 bases and J gave up 5 bases; unmatched junction bases: 3. CDR1 is KGHDR, CDR2 SFDVKD, per germline. CDR3 coding DNA: TGTGCCACCAGTGATCCCGGGACAGGGGACAATGAGCAGTTCTTC. Its protein is CATSDPGTGDNEQFF.